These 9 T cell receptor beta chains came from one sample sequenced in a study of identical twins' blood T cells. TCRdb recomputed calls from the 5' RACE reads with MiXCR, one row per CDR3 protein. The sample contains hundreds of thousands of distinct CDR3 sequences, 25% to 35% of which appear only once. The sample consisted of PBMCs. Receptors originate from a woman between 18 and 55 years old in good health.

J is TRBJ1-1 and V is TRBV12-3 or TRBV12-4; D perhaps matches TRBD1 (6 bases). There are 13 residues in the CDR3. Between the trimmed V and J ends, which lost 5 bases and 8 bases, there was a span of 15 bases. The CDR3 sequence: CASSTPAGTEAFF. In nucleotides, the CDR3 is TGTGCCAGCAGTACCCCCGCCGGGACAGAAGCTTTCTTT.

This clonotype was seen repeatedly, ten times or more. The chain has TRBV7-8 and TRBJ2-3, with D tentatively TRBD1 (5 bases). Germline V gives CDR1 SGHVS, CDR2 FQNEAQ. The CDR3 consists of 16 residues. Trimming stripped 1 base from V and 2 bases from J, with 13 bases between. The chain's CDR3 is CASSLGVSRATDTQYF. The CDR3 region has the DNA TGTGCCAGCAGCTTAGGTGTTAGCAGGGCCACAGATACGCAGTATTTT.

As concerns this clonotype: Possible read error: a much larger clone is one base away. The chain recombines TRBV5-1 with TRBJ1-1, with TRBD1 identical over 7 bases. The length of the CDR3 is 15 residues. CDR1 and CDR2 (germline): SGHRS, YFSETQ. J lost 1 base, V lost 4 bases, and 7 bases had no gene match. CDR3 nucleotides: TGCGCCAGCAGCCCCTCGGGACAGACGAACACTGAAGCTTTCTTT. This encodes CASSPSGQTNTEAFF.

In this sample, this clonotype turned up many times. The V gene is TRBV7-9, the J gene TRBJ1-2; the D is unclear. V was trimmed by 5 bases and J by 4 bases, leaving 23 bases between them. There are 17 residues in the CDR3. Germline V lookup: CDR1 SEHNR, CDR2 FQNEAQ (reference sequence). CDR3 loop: CASSPDFFRFRGYGYTF. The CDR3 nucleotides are TGTGCCAGCAGCCCCGACTTTTTTAGATTTCGAGGCTATGGCTACACCTTC. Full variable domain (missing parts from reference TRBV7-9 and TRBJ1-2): DTGVSQNPRHKITKRGQNVTFRCDPISEHNRLYWYRQTLGQGPEFLTYFQNEAQLEKSRLLSDRFSAERPKGSFSTLEIQRTEQGDSAMYLCASSPDFFRFRGYGYTFGSGTRLTVV.

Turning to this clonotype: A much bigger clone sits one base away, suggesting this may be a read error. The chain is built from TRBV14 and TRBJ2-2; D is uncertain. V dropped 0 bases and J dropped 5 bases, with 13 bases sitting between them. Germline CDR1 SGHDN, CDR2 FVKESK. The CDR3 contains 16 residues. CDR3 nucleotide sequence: TGTGCCAGCAGCCAAGATATCGGTCTTAGGACCGGGGAGCTGTTTTTT. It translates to CASSQDIGLRTGELFF.

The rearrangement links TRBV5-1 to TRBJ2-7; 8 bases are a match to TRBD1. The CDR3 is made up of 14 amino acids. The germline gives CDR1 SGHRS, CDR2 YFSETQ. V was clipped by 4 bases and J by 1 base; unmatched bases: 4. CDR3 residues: CASSGTGNSYEQYF. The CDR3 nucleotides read TGCGCCAGCAGCGGGACAGGTAATTCCTACGAGCAGTACTTC.

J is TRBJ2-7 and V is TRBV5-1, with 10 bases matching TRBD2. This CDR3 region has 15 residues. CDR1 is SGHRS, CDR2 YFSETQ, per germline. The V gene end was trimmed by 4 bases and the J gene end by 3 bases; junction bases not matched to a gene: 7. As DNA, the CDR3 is TGCGCCAGCAGCGGGACTAGCGTCTCACGCTACGAGCAGTACTTC. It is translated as CASSGTSVSRYEQYF. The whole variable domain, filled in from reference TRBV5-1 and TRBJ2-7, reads KAGVTQTPRYLIKTRGQQVTLSCSPISGHRSVSWYQQTPGQGLQFLFEYFSETQRNKGNFPGRFSGRQFSNSRSEMNVSTLELGDSALYLCASSGTSVSRYEQYFGPGTRLTVT.

In DNA form, the CDR3 reads TGTGCCTGTCTAGGGCCTGGAAACACCATATATTTT. Protein: CACLGPGNTIYF. The V and J genes are TRBV30 and TRBJ1-3, with D uncertain. The length of the CDR3 is 12 residues. Trimming removed 6 bases at V and 2 bases at J, with 8 bases between. Germline V CDR1 and CDR2: GTSNPN, SVGIG (reference sequence).

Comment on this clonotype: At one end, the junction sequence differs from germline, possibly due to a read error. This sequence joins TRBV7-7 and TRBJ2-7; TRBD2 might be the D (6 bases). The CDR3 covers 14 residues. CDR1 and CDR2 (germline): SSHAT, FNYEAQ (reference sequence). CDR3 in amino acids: CASSLAAGSYEQYF. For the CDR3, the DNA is TGTGCTAGCAGCTTAGCGGCCGGCTCCTACGAGCAGTACTTC.